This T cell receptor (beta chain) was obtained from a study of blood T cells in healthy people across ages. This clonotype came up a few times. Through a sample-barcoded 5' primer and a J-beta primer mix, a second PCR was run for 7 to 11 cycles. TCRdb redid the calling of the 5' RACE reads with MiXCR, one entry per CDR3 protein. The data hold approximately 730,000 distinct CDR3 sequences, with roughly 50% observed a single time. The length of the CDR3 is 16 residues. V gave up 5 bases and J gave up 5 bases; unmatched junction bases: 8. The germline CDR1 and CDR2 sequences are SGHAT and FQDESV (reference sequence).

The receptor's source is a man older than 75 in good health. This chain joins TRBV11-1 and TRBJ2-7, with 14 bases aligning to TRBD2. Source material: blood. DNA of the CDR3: TGTGCCAGCAGCCCAGGGACTAGCGGGAGTAGGGACGAGCAGTACTTC. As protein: CASSPGTSGSRDEQYF.